Included here is one T cell receptor beta chain sequence, with context. Its target is unknown. The sample belongs to a study of cytomegalovirus exposure and HLA in healthy donors. Study observations and caveats: In vitro confirmation showed three CMV-associated chains to be CMV antigen specific.

Clones were sequenced by immunoSEQ multiplex PCR, and TCRdb holds only the in-frame ones, with some missing. Of 220,000 or so clones detected, roughly 84% appear once; the ten largest clones hold about 2%. Separation from the approximately 720-subject first cohort characterized the roughly 120-subject validation cohort, to which the donors belonged. With 3 bases clipped from V and 3 bases from J, the junction kept 4 bases outside the gene matches. The CDR3 is 14 residues long. The germline gives CDR1 MNHEY, CDR2 SMNVEV (reference sequence). The sequence was obtained from a woman between 18 and 29 years old in good health and CMV-seropositive. The chain joins TRBV27 to TRBJ1-1, with 7 nucleotides matching TRBD1. The sample taken for sequencing was PBMCs. CDR3 coding DNA: TGTGCCAGCAGTTTCCGACAGGGATACACTGAAGCTTTCTTT. Amino acids: CASSFRQGYTEAFF.